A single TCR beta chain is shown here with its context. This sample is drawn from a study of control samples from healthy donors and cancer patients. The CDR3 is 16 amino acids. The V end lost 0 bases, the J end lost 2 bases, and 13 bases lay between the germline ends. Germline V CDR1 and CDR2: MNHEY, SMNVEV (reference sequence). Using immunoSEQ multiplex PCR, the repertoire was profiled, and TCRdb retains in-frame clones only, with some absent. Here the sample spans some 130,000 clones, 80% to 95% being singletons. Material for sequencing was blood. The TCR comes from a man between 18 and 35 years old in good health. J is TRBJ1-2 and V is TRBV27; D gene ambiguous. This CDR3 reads CASSLSAAAPNYGYTF. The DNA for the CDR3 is TGTGCCAGCAGTTTATCAGCGGCAGCGCCAAACTATGGCTACACCTTC.